Listed below are T cell receptor beta chains from one sample, sequenced in a study of OX40 agonist ivuxolimab in advanced cancers. The protocol was immunoSEQ multiplex PCR, while the TCRdb copy is restricted to in-frame clones and leaves out a portion. The table has 65,000 to 90,000 clones, about four fifths seen once. The material was CD4+ or CD8+ T cells sorted from blood, obtained in a trial of the OX40 agonist ivuxolimab. Receptor source: an adult with an advanced solid tumor such as melanoma, head and neck, liver or kidney cancer. CDR3s include the opening cysteine and the closing phenylalanine or tryptophan. Each record gives: V gene, J gene, D gene, clone size, CDR3 DNA, CDR3 protein. D genes are given only for firm matches. A clone size is listed for some rows: how often the clone was seen (once, few, many), or a class if it is expanded.

V: TRBV18
J: TRBJ2-1
D: TRBD1
size: .
DNA: TGTGCCAGCTCACTTCGACAGGGTGAAAACTCGGAGCAGTTCTTC
CDR3: CASSLRQGENSEQFF

V: TRBV2
J: TRBJ1-2
D: .
size: .
DNA: TGTGCCAGCAAAACACAAGTATTGGGGTATGGCTACACCTTC
CDR3: CASKTQVLGYGYTF

V: TRBV29-1
J: TRBJ2-5
D: .
size: .
DNA: TGCAGCGTTCCATTCCGTCAGGCCCAAAGGGCCCAGTACTTC
CDR3: CSVPFRQAQRAQYF

V: TRBV28
J: TRBJ1-6
D: TRBD1
size: .
DNA: TGTGCCAGCAGTACAACCGGGACAGGAAATAATTCACCCCTCCACTTT
CDR3: CASSTTGTGNNSPLHF

V: TRBV18
J: TRBJ1-1
D: TRBD1
size: .
DNA: TGTGCCAGCTCACTTACACAGGGGTACACTGAAGCTTTCTTT
CDR3: CASSLTQGYTEAFF

V: TRBV11-3
J: TRBJ2-7
D: .
size: .
DNA: TGTGCCAGCAGCCTTCAGGGTATCTCCTACGAGCAGTACTTC
CDR3: CASSLQGISYEQYF

V: TRBV7-8
J: TRBJ1-5
D: .
size: .
DNA: TGTGCCAGCAGCTTAGGGGGGGGGCAGGAGAGCAATCAGCCCCAGCATTTT
CDR3: CASSLGGGQESNQPQHF

V: TRBV6-6
J: TRBJ1-1
D: .
size: once
DNA: TGTGCCAGCAGAACTACAGGGAACACTGAAGCTTTCTTT
CDR3: CASRTTGNTEAFF

V: TRBV19
J: TRBJ1-3
D: .
size: .
DNA: TGTGCCAGTAGTCCAGGACAGCGTAGAAACACCATATATTTT
CDR3: CASSPGQRRNTIYF

V: TRBV20-1
J: TRBJ1-4
D: .
size: .
DNA: TGCAGTGCTAGAGATGATGAAAAACTGTTTTTT
CDR3: CSARDDEKLFF

V: TRBV18
J: TRBJ1-5
D: .
size: .
DNA: TGTGCCAGCTCACCGGGTGGTAATCAGCCCCAGCATTTT
CDR3: CASSPGGNQPQHF